Listed below are T cell receptor beta chains from one sample, sequenced in a study of neurological immune-mediated disorders. TCRdb re-analysed the 5' RACE reads in MiXCR, keeping a single row per CDR3 protein. The sample carries 39,000 or so distinct CDR3 sequences, approximately 4.4% recorded once. Material: CD4+ T cells from blood. Every receptor here comes from a young man in good health. The CDR3 runs from the conserved cysteine through the conserved F or W. Each record gives: D gene, V gene, clone size, J gene, CDR3 protein, CDR3 DNA. A D gene is named only where the DNA matches it firmly. A clone size is listed for some rows: how often the clone was seen (once, few, many), or a class if it is expanded.

NA,TRBV6-4,NA,TRBJ1-5,CASSDGDSNQPQHF,TGTGCCAGCAGTGACGGGGACAGCAATCAGCCCCAGCATTTT
NA,TRBV5-1,many,TRBJ2-3,CASSLGAAPDTQYF,TGCGCCAGCAGCTTGGGGGCAGCACCAGATACGCAGTATTTT
NA,TRBV7-2,many,TRBJ1-3,CASSLSYQENTIYF,TGTGCCAGCAGCCTCAGTTACCAGGAAAACACCATATATTTT
TRBD1,TRBV5-1,many,TRBJ1-6,CASSDRVSPLHF,TGCGCCAGCAGCGACAGGGTTTCACCCCTCCACTTT
NA,TRBV3-1,many,TRBJ1-1,CASSPWSTNTEAFF,TGTGCCAGCAGCCCCTGGAGTACTAACACTGAAGCTTTCTTT
NA,TRBV6-2/TRBV6-3,many,TRBJ1-2,CASRGVGMGYTF,TGTGCCAGCAGAGGAGTTGGGATGGGCTACACCTTC
NA,TRBV3-1,many,TRBJ2-4,CASSQGTGAAKNIQYF,TGTGCCAGCAGCCAAGGAACCGGAGCAGCCAAAAACATTCAGTACTTC
NA,TRBV12-3/TRBV12-4,many,TRBJ2-5,CASSRAPQETQYF,TGTGCCAGCAGTCGCGCCCCCCAAGAGACCCAGTACTTC
NA,TRBV7-6,many,TRBJ2-7,CASSRGPSYEQYF,TGTGCCAGCAGCCGTGGACCGTCCTACGAGCAGTACTTC
TRBD1,TRBV5-1,NA,TRBJ2-2,CASRKGQGTNIVELFF,TGCGCCAGCAGAAAGGGACAGGGGACGAACATCGTGGAGCTGTTTTTT
NA,TRBV29-1,many,TRBJ1-2,CSVDRDGLVCAF,TGCAGCGTAGACCGGGACGGCCTGGTATGCGCCTTC
TRBD2,TRBV9,NA,TRBJ2-1,CASSANSGGWDEQFF,TGTGCCAGCAGCGCTAATAGCGGGGGGTGGGATGAGCAGTTCTTC
NA,TRBV27,many,TRBJ1-5,CASSFSSGWAQHF,TGTGCCAGCAGTTTTTCATCCGGGTGGGCCCAGCATTTT
TRBD1,TRBV6-5,many,TRBJ1-1,CASSYLPGQGNTEAFF,TGTGCCAGCAGTTACCTTCCGGGACAGGGGAACACTGAAGCTTTCTTT
NA,TRBV10-2,few,TRBJ1-3,CASRRGGVDSGNTIYF,TGCGCCAGCAGGAGGGGGGGTGTAGACTCTGGAAACACCATATATTTT
NA,TRBV20-1,many,TRBJ2-1,CSARENLGGYNEQFF,TGCAGTGCTAGAGAAAATCTAGGGGGATACAATGAGCAGTTCTTC
TRBD2,TRBV5-1,many,TRBJ2-5,CARIGPAGKQETQYF,TGCGCCAGAATAGGGCCAGCGGGGAAGCAAGAGACCCAGTACTTC
TRBD1,TRBV20-1,many,TRBJ1-5,CSAIGTDPHSNQPQHF,TGCAGTGCTATAGGGACAGATCCTCATAGCAATCAGCCCCAGCATTTT
NA,TRBV7-2,many,TRBJ1-1,CASSLGYTLNTEAFF,TGTGCCAGCAGCTTAGGCTACACTTTGAACACTGAAGCTTTCTTT
NA,TRBV28,many,TRBJ2-7,CASSLGRRPWEQYF,TGTGCCAGCAGTTTAGGCAGGAGACCGTGGGAGCAGTACTTC
TRBD1,TRBV12-3/TRBV12-4,many,TRBJ2-7,CASSFRGQEATYEQYF,TGTGCCAGCAGTTTTAGGGGACAGGAGGCTACCTACGAGCAGTACTTC
TRBD1,TRBV11-2,NA,TRBJ2-7,CAGSFPGQGRQYF,TGTGCCGGCAGCTTCCCCGGACAGGGCCGGCAGTACTTC
NA,TRBV18,many,TRBJ1-2,CASSPERRAHGYTF,TGTGCCAGCTCACCGGAGCGCAGGGCCCATGGCTACACCTTC
TRBD1,TRBV5-5,many,TRBJ1-1,CASSLRTGTEAFF,TGTGCCAGCAGCTTGAGGACAGGCACTGAAGCTTTCTTT
NA,TRBV2,many,TRBJ2-3,CASSEAGRTDTQYF,TGTGCCAGCAGTGAAGCAGGCCGCACAGATACGCAGTATTTT
NA,TRBV5-1,many,TRBJ2-4,CASRPEGEVQYF,TGCGCCAGCCGCCCGGAGGGCGAAGTTCAGTACTTC
TRBD1,TRBV5-1,many,TRBJ2-7,CASSALLGTATYEQYF,TGCGCCAGCAGCGCCCTTCTCGGGACAGCAACCTACGAGCAGTACTTC
NA,TRBV10-2,many,TRBJ2-7,CASRSRQTYEQYF,TGCGCCAGCAGATCCCGACAGACCTACGAGCAGTACTTC
TRBD1,TRBV5-5,many,TRBJ1-2,CASSRRTGLDNYGYTF,TGTGCCAGCAGCAGACGGACAGGATTGGACAACTATGGCTACACCTTC
TRBD1,TRBV18,many,TRBJ1-5,CASSPDRGSNQPQHF,TGTGCCAGCTCACCAGACAGGGGCAGCAATCAGCCCCAGCATTTT
NA,TRBV10-3,many,TRBJ2-2,CAISGHIRGSNTGELFF,TGTGCCATCAGTGGTCACATACGTGGGTCGAACACCGGGGAGCTGTTTTTT
TRBD1,TRBV6-2/TRBV6-3,many,TRBJ2-7,CASGEQGDEQYF,TGTGCCAGCGGCGAACAGGGGGACGAGCAGTACTTC
NA,TRBV20-1,many,TRBJ1-1,CSATIQNTEAFF,TGCAGTGCTACGATCCAGAACACTGAAGCTTTCTTT
NA,TRBV20-1,many,TRBJ1-2,CSARGRQSYGYTF,TGCAGTGCTAGAGGGCGCCAGAGCTATGGCTACACCTTC
TRBD2,TRBV7-9,many,TRBJ2-5,CASSPGPWGGETQYF,TGTGCCAGCAGCCCGGGACCCTGGGGGGGAGAGACCCAGTACTTC
NA,TRBV7-3,many,TRBJ1-6,CASSLQGRSSPLHF,TGTGCCAGCAGCTTACAGGGAAGGAGTTCACCCCTCCACTTT
TRBD1,TRBV7-7,medium-sized,TRBJ2-3,CASSLQGASTDTQYF,TGTGCTAGCAGCTTACAGGGGGCGAGCACAGATACGCAGTATTTT
TRBD1,TRBV12-3/TRBV12-4,NA,TRBJ1-1,CASSLRDRISTEAFF,TGTGCCAGCAGTTTAAGGGACAGGATTAGCACTGAAGCTTTCTTT
NA,TRBV5-1,many,TRBJ1-4,CASSLSTGSEKLFF,TGCGCCAGCAGCTTATCCACTGGAAGTGAAAAACTGTTTTTT
NA,TRBV12-3/TRBV12-4,many,TRBJ2-3,CASSRGTLTDTQYF,TGTGCCAGCAGTCGGGGGACACTCACAGATACGCAGTATTTT
NA,TRBV5-1,many,TRBJ2-5,CASSTTREGAQYF,TGCGCCAGCAGCACGACCCGAGAAGGGGCCCAGTACTTC
TRBD1,TRBV12-3/TRBV12-4,many,TRBJ2-7,CASSPTGVDEQYF,TGTGCCAGCAGCCCGACAGGGGTTGACGAGCAGTACTTC
TRBD1,TRBV4-1,many,TRBJ2-7,CASSQDWQGDEQYF,TGCGCCAGCAGCCAAGATTGGCAGGGGGACGAGCAGTACTTC
NA,TRBV5-5,many,TRBJ1-6,CASTPDANSPLHF,TGTGCCAGCACCCCCGACGCTAATTCACCCCTCCACTTT
TRBD2,TRBV20-1,many,TRBJ2-1,CSARDIFLAASSYNEQFF,TGCAGTGCTAGAGATATTTTCCTAGCGGCTAGCTCCTACAATGAGCAGTTCTTC
NA,TRBV6-2/TRBV6-3,many,TRBJ1-5,CASSKTGGNQPQHF,TGTGCCAGCAGTAAAACGGGGGGGAATCAGCCCCAGCATTTT
NA,TRBV6-2/TRBV6-3,many,TRBJ2-1,CASRDPGEHNEQFF,TGTGCCAGCAGGGACCCCGGCGAGCACAATGAGCAGTTCTTC
TRBD2,TRBV20-1,many,TRBJ2-7,CSASTAGYSSYEQYF,TGCAGTGCCTCCACAGCGGGGTATTCCTCCTACGAGCAGTACTTC
NA,TRBV5-1,many,TRBJ1-2,CASSLDPGPDYGYTF,TGCGCCAGCAGCTTGGATCCAGGCCCTGACTATGGCTACACCTTC
TRBD1,TRBV6-6,medium-sized,TRBJ2-6,CATRGTGRSGANVLTF,TGTGCCACCCGTGGGACAGGGAGGTCCGGGGCCAACGTCCTGACTTTC
TRBD1,TRBV7-2,many,TRBJ1-1,CASSFLHGGTGRPEAFF,TGTGCCAGCAGCTTCCTGCACGGGGGGACAGGGAGGCCTGAAGCTTTCTTT
NA,TRBV6-6,many,TRBJ1-2,CASSYSQGALGYTF,TGTGCCAGCAGTTACTCTCAAGGGGCGCTGGGCTACACCTTC
NA,TRBV2,many,TRBJ2-3,CASGRFYLTDTQYF,TGTGCCAGCGGGAGATTCTATCTCACAGATACGCAGTATTTT
NA,TRBV20-1,many,TRBJ1-2,CSASAGHGYTF,TGCAGTGCTAGTGCGGGGCACGGCTACACCTTC
NA,TRBV29-1,many,TRBJ1-1,CSVETRVANTEAFF,TGCAGCGTTGAAACGCGGGTTGCTAACACTGAAGCTTTCTTT